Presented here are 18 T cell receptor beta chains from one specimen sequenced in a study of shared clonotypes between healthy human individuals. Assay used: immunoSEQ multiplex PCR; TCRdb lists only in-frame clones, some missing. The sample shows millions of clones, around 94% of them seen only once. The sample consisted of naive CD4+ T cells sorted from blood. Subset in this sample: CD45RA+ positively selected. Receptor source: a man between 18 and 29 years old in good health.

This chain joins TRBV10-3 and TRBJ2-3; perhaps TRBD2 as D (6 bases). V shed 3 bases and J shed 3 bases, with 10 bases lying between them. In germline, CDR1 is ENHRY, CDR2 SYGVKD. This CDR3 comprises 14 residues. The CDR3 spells CAISDGGNTDTQYF. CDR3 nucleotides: TGTGCCATCAGTGACGGGGGTAATACAGATACGCAGTATTTT.

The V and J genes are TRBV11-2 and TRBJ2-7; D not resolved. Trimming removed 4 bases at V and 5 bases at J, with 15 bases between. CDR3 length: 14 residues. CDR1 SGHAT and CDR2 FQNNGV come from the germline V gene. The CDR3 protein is CASSSPMGWNEQYF. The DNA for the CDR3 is TGTGCCAGCAGCTCCCCCATGGGGTGGAACGAGCAGTACTTC.

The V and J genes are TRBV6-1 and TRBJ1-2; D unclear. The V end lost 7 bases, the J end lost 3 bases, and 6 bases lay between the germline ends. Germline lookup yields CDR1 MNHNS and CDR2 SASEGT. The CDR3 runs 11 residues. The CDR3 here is CASKVDYGYTF. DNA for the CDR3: TGTGCCAGCAAGGTCGACTATGGCTACACCTTC.

In DNA, the CDR3 is TGTGCCAGCAGCTTCCGACTAGCGGGAGTAAACACCGGGGAGCTGTTTTTT. Translating it yields CASSFRLAGVNTGELFF. V gene TRBV7-2 combines with J gene TRBJ2-2; the match to TRBD2 covers 12 bases. CDR3 length: 17 amino acids. Looked up from germline, CDR1 is SGHTA and CDR2 is FQGNSA. The ends lost 3 bases at V and 2 bases at J; junction bases unmatched: 4.

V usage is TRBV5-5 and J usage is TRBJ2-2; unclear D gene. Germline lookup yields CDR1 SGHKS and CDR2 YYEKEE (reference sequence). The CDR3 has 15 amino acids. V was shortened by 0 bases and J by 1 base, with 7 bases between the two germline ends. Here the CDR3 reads CASSLGPQNTGELFF. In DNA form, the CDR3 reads TGTGCCAGCAGCTTGGGACCGCAGAACACCGGGGAGCTGTTTTTT.

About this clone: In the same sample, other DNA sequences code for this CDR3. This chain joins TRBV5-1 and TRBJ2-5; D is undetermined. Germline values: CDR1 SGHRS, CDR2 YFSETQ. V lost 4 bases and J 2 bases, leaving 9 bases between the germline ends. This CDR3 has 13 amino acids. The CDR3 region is CASSPGPQETQYF. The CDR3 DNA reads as TGCGCCAGCAGCCCAGGACCACAAGAGACCCAGTACTTC.

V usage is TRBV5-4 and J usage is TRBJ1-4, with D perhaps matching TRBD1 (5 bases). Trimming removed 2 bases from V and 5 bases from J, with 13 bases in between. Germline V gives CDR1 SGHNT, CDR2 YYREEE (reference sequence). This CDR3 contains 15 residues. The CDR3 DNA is TGTGCCAGCAGCTTTGGTGGGACTTCCAATGAAAAACTGTTTTTT. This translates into CASSFGGTSNEKLFF.

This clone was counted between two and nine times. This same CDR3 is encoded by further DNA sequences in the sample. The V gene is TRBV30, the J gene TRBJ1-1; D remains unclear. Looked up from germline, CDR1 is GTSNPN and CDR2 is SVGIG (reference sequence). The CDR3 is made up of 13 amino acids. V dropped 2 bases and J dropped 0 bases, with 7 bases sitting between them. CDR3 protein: CAWSSQMNTEAFF. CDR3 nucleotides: TGTGCCTGGAGTAGTCAAATGAACACTGAAGCTTTCTTT.

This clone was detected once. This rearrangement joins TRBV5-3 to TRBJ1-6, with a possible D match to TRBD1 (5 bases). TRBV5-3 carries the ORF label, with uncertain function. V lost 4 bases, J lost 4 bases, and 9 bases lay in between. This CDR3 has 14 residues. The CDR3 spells CARSGDLYNSPLHF. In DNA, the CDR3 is TGTGCCAGAAGCGGGGACCTGTATAATTCACCCCTCCACTTT.

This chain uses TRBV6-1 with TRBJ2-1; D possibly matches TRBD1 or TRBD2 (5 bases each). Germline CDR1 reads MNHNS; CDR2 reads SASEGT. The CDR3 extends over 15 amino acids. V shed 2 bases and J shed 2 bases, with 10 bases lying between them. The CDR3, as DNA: TGTGCCAGCAGTGAATGGGACGGTGCCTACAATGAGCAGTTCTTC. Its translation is CASSEWDGAYNEQFF.

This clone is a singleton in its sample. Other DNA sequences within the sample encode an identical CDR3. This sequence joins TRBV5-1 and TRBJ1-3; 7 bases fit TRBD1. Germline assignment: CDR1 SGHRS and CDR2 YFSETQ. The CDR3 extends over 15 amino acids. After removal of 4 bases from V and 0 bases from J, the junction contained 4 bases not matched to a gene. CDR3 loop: CASSTGTASGNTIYF. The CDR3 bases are TGCGCCAGCAGCACCGGGACAGCCTCTGGAAACACCATATATTTT.

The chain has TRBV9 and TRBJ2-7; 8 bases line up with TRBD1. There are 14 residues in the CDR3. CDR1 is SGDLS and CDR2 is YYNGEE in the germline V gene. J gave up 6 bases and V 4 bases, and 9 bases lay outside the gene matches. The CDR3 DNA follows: TGTGCCAGCAGCCCATCGACAGGGGTGGGCGAGCAGTACTTC. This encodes CASSPSTGVGEQYF.

The DNA of the CDR3 is TGTGCCAGCTCACCAGCAGGGGCTGAAAAACTGTTTTTT. Its protein is CASSPAGAEKLFF. The chain has TRBV18 and TRBJ1-4; tentative D call: TRBD1 (6 bases). Per the germline V gene, CDR1 is KGHSH and CDR2 is LQKENI. This CDR3 has 13 amino acids. V was cut by 2 bases and J by 7 bases, with 8 bases left in between.

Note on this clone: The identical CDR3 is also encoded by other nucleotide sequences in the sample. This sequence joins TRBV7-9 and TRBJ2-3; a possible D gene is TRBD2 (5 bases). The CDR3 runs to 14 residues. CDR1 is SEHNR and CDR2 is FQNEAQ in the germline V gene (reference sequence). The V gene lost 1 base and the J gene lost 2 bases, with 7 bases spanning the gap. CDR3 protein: CASSLGLATDTQYF. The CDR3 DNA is TGTGCCAGCAGCTTAGGGCTAGCCACAGATACGCAGTATTTT.

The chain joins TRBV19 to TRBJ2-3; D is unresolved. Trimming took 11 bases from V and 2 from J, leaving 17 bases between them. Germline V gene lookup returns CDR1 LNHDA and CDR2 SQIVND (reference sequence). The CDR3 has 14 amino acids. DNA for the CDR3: TGTGCCCGCCGGCCTGGGCCCGTCACAGATACGCAGTATTTT. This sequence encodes CARRPGPVTDTQYF.

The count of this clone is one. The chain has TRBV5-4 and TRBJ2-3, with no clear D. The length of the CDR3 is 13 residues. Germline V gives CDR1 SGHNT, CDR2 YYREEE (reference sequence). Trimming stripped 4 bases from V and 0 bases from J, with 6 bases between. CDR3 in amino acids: CASSITSTDTQYF. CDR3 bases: TGTGCCAGCAGCATAACTAGCACAGATACGCAGTATTTT.

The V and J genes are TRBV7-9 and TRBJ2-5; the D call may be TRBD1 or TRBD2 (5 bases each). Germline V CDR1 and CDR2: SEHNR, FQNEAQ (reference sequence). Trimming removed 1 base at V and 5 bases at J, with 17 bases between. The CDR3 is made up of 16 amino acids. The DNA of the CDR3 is TGTGCCAGCAGCTTAGAGGCAGGGAGTTTGTGGGAGACCCAGTACTTC. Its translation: CASSLEAGSLWETQYF. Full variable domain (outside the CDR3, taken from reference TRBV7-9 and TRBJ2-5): DTGVSQNPRHKITKRGQNVTFRCDPISEHNRLYWYRQTLGQGPEFLTYFQNEAQLEKSRLLSDRFSAERPKGSFSTLEIQRTEQGDSAMYLCASSLEAGSLWETQYFGPGTRLLVL.

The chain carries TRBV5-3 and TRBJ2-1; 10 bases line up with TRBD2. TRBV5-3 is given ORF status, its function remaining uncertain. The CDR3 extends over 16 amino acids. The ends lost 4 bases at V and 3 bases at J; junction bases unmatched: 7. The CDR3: CARSLALAGVYNEQFF. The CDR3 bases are TGTGCCAGAAGCCTGGCTCTAGCGGGAGTCTACAATGAGCAGTTCTTC.